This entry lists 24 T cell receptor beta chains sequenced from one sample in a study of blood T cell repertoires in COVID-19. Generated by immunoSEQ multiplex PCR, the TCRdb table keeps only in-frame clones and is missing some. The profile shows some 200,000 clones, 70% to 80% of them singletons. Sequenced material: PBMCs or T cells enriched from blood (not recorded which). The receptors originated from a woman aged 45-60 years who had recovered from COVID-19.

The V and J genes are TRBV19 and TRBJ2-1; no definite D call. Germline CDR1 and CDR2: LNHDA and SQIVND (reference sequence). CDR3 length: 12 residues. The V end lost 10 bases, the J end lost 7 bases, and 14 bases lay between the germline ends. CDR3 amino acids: CATKTWWNEQFF. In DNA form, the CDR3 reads TGTGCCACCAAAACTTGGTGGAATGAGCAGTTCTTC. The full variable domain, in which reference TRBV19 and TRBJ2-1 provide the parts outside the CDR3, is DGGITQSPKYLFRKEGQNVTLSCEQNLNHDAMYWYRQDPGQGLRLIYYSQIVNDFQKGDIAEGYSVSREKKESFPLTVTSAQKNPTAFYLCATKTWWNEQFFGPGTRLTVL.

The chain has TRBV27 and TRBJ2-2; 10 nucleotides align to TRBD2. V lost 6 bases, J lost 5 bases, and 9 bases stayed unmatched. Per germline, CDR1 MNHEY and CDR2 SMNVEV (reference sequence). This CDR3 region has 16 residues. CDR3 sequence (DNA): TGTGCCAGCAGCCAGTGGCCTAGCGGGAGTACCGGGGAGCTGTTTTTT. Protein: CASSQWPSGSTGELFF.

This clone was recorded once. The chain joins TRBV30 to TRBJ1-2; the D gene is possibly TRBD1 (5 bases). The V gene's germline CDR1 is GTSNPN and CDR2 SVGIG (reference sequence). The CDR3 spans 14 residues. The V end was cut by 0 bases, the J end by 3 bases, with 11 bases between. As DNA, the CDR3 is TGTGCCTGGAGTGTACTCTCAGGGTACTATGGCTACACCTTC. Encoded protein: CAWSVLSGYYGYTF.

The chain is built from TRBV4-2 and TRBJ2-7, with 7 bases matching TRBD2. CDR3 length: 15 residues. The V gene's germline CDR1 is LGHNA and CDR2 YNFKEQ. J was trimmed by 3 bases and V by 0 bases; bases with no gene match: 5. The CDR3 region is CASSQDLGLYYEQYF. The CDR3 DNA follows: TGTGCCAGCAGCCAAGATCTGGGACTATACTACGAGCAGTACTTC.

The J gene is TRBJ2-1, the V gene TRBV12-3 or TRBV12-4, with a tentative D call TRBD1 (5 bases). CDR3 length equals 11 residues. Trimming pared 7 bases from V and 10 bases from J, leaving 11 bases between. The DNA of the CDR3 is TGTGCCAGCAATAACAGGTACGAGCAGTTCTTC. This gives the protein CASNNRYEQFF.

In DNA form, the CDR3 reads TGTGCCAGCACCATCTATGGACAGATCACAGATACGCAGTATTTT. It specifies CASTIYGQITDTQYF. The chain recombines TRBV27 with TRBJ2-3; TRBD1 might be the D (6 bases). Germline CDR1 and CDR2: MNHEY and SMNVEV (reference sequence). V was shortened by 7 bases and J by 2 bases, with 16 bases between the two germline ends. This CDR3 has 15 residues.

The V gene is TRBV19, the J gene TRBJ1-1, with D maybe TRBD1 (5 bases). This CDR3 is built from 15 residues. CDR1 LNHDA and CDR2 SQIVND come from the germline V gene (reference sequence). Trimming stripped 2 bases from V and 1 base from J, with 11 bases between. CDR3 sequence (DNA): TGTGCCAGTAGTATATTAGGGGTCTGGAACACTGAAGCTTTCTTT. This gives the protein CASSILGVWNTEAFF.

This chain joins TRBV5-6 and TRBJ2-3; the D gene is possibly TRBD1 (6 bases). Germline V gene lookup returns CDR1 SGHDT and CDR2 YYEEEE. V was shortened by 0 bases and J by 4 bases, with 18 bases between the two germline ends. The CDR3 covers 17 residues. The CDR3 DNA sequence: TGTGCCAGCAGCTTGGTCCGGCCAGGGGTGGGTGCAGATACGCAGTATTTT. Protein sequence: CASSLVRPGVGADTQYF.

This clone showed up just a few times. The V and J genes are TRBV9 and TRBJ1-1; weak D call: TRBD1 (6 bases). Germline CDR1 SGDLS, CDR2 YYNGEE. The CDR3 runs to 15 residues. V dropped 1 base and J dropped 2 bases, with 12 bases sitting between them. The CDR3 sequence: CASSVLPDRNTEAFF. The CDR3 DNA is TGTGCCAGCAGCGTACTTCCGGACAGAAACACTGAAGCTTTCTTT.

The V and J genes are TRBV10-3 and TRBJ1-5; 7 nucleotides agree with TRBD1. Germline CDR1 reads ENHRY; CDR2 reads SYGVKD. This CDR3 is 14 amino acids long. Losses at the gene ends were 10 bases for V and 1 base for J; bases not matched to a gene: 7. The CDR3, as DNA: TGTGCCAGCTCGGCAGGGGGGAGCAATCAGCCCCAGCATTTT. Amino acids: CASSAGGSNQPQHF.

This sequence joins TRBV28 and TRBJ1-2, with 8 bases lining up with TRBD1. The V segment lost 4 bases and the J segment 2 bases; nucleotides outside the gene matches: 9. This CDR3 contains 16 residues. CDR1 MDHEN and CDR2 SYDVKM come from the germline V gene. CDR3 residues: CASSSPTGGRNYGYTF. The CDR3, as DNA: TGTGCCAGCAGTTCCCCCACAGGGGGGAGGAACTATGGCTACACCTTC.

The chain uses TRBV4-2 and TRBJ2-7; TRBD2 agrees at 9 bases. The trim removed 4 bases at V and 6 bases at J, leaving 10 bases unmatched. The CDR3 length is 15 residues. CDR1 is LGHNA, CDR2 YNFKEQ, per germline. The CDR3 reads CASSPEGGRAREQYF. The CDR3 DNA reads TGTGCCAGCAGCCCCGAGGGCGGGAGGGCCCGCGAGCAGTACTTC.

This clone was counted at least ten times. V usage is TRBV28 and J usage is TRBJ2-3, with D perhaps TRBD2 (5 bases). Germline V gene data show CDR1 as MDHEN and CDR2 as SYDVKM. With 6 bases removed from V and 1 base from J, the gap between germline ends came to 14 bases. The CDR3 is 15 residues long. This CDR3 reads CASSQLGSGTDTQYF. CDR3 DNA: TGTGCCAGCAGCCAACTAGGGTCGGGCACAGATACGCAGTATTTT.

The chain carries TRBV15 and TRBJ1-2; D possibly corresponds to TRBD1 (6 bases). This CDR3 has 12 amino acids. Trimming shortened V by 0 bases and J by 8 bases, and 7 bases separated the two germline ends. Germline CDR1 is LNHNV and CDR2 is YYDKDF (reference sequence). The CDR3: CATSRETGGYTF. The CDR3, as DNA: TGTGCCACCAGCAGAGAAACAGGGGGCTACACCTTC.

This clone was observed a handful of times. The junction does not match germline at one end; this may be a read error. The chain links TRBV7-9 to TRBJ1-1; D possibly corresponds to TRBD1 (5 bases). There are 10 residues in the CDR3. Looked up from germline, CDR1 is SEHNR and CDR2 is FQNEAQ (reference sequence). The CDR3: CASSAPGQVF. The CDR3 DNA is TGTGCCAGCAGTGCACCAGGGCAGGTCTTT.

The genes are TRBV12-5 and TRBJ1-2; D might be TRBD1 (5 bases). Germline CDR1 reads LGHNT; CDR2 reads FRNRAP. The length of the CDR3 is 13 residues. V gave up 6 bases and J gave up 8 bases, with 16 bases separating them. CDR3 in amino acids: CASGSAQEGGYTF. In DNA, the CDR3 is TGTGCTAGTGGCTCCGCACAGGAGGGGGGCTACACCTTC.

The CDR3 loop reads CASSLGLAVALSTQYF. DNA of the CDR3: TGTGCCAGCAGCTTAGGGCTAGCGGTAGCCTTGAGTACCCAGTACTTC. The chain couples TRBV7-2 to TRBJ2-5; 7 bases align to TRBD2. The CDR3 consists of 16 residues. Germline CDR1 is SGHTA and CDR2 is FQGNSA. J gave up 8 bases and V 1 base, and 13 bases lay outside the gene matches.

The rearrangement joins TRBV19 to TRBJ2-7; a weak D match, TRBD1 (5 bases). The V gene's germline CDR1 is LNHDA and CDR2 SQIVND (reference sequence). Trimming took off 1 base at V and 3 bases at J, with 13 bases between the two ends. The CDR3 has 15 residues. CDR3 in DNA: TGTGCCAGTAGTATAGCTGGTAGTCAGGGCTACGAGCAGTACTTC. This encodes CASSIAGSQGYEQYF.

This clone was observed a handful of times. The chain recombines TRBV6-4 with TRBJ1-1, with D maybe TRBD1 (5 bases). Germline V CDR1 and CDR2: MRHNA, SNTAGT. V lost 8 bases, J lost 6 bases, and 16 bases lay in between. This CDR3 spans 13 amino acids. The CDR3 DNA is TGTGCCAGCCGGTCCCAGGGTGGCTCTGAAGCTTTCTTT. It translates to CASRSQGGSEAFF.

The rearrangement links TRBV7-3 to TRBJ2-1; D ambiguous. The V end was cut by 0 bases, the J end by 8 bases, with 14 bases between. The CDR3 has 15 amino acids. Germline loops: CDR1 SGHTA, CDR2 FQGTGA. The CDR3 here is CASSLTRSGFDEQFF. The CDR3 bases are TGTGCCAGCAGCTTAACACGGAGTGGATTCGATGAGCAGTTCTTC.

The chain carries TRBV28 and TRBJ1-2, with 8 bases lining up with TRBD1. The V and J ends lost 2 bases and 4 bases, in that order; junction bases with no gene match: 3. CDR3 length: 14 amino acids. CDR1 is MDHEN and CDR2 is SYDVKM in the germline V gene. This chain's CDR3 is CASSLRTGIYGYTF. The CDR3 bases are TGTGCCAGCAGTTTACGGACAGGGATCTATGGCTACACCTTC.

CDR3 region: CASSLTRDPAYTIYF. The CDR3 region has the DNA TGTGCCAGCAGTTTAACTCGGGATCCCGCTTACACCATATATTTT. This chain uses TRBV27 with TRBJ1-3; no definite D call. Trimming removed 2 bases at V and 8 bases at J, with 16 bases between. The CDR3 has 15 residues. In germline, CDR1 is MNHEY, CDR2 SMNVEV (reference sequence).

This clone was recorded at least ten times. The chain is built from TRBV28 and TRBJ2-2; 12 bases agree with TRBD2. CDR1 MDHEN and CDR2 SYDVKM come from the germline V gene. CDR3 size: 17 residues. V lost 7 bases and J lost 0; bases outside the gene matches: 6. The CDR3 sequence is CASTQGLAGANTGELFF. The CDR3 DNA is TGTGCCAGCACCCAGGGACTAGCGGGCGCGAACACCGGGGAGCTGTTTTTT.

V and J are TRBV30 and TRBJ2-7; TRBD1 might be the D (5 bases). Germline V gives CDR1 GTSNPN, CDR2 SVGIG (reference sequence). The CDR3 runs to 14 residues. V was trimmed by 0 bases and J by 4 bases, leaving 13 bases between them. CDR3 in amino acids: CAWSVGQGGYEQYF. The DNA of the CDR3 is TGTGCCTGGAGTGTTGGCCAGGGTGGGTACGAGCAGTACTTC.